The clone carrying this TCR beta chain has only one observation. The antigen is unknown. The data derive from a study of T cell responses to AZD1222 COVID-19 vaccine. Germline V lookup: CDR1 MNHEY, CDR2 SVGEGT. The V gene lost 4 bases and the J gene lost 1 base, with 4 bases spanning the gap. This CDR3 has 12 residues. Generated by immunoSEQ multiplex PCR, the TCRdb table keeps only in-frame clones and is missing some. The sample contains about 120,000 clones, 85% to 90% of which appear only once. Study-wide results and limits: Distributed over spike, vaccine-associated CD4 TCRs predominated at 160-218 and 743-854. Baseline seropositives among AZD1222 recipients totaled only five to seven. The donors showed a predominance of white British ancestry and of females, with possible underestimation of clonal diversity.

The chain couples TRBV6-2 or TRBV6-3 to TRBJ1-1, with D uncertain. Here the sequenced sample was peripheral blood, taken 28 days after the second AZD1222 dose. This receptor was identified in an adult who received the AZD1222 COVID-19 vaccine. The CDR3 loop is CASSSGNTEAFF. CDR3 coding DNA: TGTGCCAGCAGTTCCGGGAACACTGAAGCTTTCTTT.